This TCR beta chain was observed in a study of T cells of healthy individuals. Germline V gene lookup returns CDR1 LGHDT and CDR2 YNNKEL (reference sequence). Trimming cost V 4 bases and J 4 bases, with 7 bases left between them. The CDR3 covers 13 residues. TCRdb re-called the 5' RACE reads through MiXCR, storing one row per CDR3 protein. The sample gives tens of thousands of distinct CDR3 sequences, around 15% of which show up once; around 5% is in the top ten. The chain couples TRBV3-1 to TRBJ2-2; the D is unclear. The sequence derives from a human donor in good health. The chain's CDR3 is CASSPWGTGELFF. CDR3 in DNA: TGTGCCAGCAGCCCCTGGGGCACCGGGGAGCTGTTTTTT.